These T cell receptor beta chains were read from a single sample in a study of blood T cell repertoires in COVID-19. Profiling relied on immunoSEQ multiplex PCR, and the TCRdb table lists in-frame clones only, not all of them. Altogether some 170,000 clones are present, approximately 90% being singletons, with the ten largest covering more than 1.5%. Sequenced input: peripheral blood. The receptors derive from a woman in her forties or fifties with acute or convalescent COVID-19. The conserved cysteine and the conserved F or W are not part of the CDR3 here. A D gene is named only where the DNA matches it firmly. Clone size, where shown, is once, few, many, or a class for clones that have expanded.

NA,NA,TRBV6-5,ASSYAGEGQPQH
NA,NA,TRBV10-3,AISESFYSNQPQH
NA,NA,TRBV6-2/TRBV6-3,ASSYRVYQPQH
NA,NA,TRBV19,ASLGRDLGLRSYGYT
NA,NA,TRBV12-5,ASGLVLGNEQF
NA,NA,TRBV7-3,ASSLESGYEQF
NA,NA,TRBV4-1,ASSLTRTVASYGYT
NA,NA,TRBV9,ASSSTGVEPQH
NA,TRBD2,TRBV24-1,ATSDPVLAGGDEQF
NA,NA,TRBV6-2/TRBV6-3,ASSPDSQETQY
NA,NA,TRBV3-1/TRBV3-2,ASSRTNLYNEQF
NA,NA,TRBV11-2,ASTFRMRVNTEAF
NA,TRBD1,TRBV5-1,ASSLGDSTYPSTDTQY
NA,TRBD1,TRBV9,ASSVDLDRGNYGYT
NA,TRBD2,TRBV7-2,ASNDSGRAYTGELF
NA,NA,TRBV5-1,ASSLDLISGNTIY
NA,NA,TRBV6-2/TRBV6-3,ASSPTRPGELF
NA,TRBD2,TRBV29-1,SVQAGIQETQY
NA,NA,TRBV4-1,ASSQVGRAEAF
NA,NA,TRBV27,ASGNRAANYGYT
NA,NA,TRBV12-3/TRBV12-4,ASSPPILVELW
NA,NA,TRBV29-1,SGRGTDYEQY
once,NA,TRBV30,AWSVSSGNTIY
NA,NA,TRBV11-2,ASSLINEQF
NA,TRBD2,TRBV30,AWMGGLAGSTDTQY
NA,TRBD1,TRBV3-1/TRBV3-2,ASSYGTAYGYT
NA,NA,TRBV30,AWRPPTKPRGTQY
NA,NA,TRBV3-1/TRBV3-2,ASSQRGTENIYGYT
NA,NA,TRBV12-2,ASRLDSGDSVWTQY
NA,NA,TRBV21-1,ASSKEGGRDDEKLF
NA,NA,TRBV7-2,ASSWEGHLSGNTIY
NA,TRBD1,TRBV5-1,ASSPGQGDDPQH
NA,NA,TRBV10-3,AIRVDTYSSYEQY
NA,NA,TRBV5-4,ASSLPRGTAGANVLT
NA,TRBD1,TRBV27,ASSRTGIVTEAF
NA,NA,TRBV5-1,ASSLSTGAVGEQY
NA,TRBD1,TRBV6-2/TRBV6-3,ASSYGTGVPEAF
NA,NA,TRBV5-1,ASSQQAMNTEAF
NA,NA,TRBV6-5,ASSLGGPAKNIQY
NA,TRBD1,TRBV7-2,ASSLEGDRGPKNIQY
NA,TRBD1,TRBV27,ASSLSPGQTSYGYT
NA,NA,TRBV19,ATGEGVNTEAF
NA,TRBD1,TRBV10-3,AISAMTGGNEKLF
NA,NA,TRBV6-1,ASSEMASHTETQY
NA,TRBD1,TRBV2,ASSRLGQGNGQPQH
once,TRBD1,TRBV24-1,ATRKTGGSYGYT
NA,NA,TRBV5-1,ASSSSPYEQY
NA,NA,TRBV27,ASRGAEANTGELF
NA,TRBD1,TRBV6-5,ASLQGAGGYT
NA,NA,TRBV11-2,ASSLSAGENQPQH
NA,TRBD2,TRBV30,AWSRLAMYNEQF
NA,TRBD1,TRBV27,ASSLQGASNQPQH
NA,NA,TRBV12-3/TRBV12-4,ASRSTQGYEQY
NA,NA,TRBV21-1,ASSKPREGGREQY
NA,TRBD1,TRBV10-2,ASRTGVNSPLH
NA,TRBD1,TRBV4-3,ASSRNDRAGELF
NA,TRBD2,TRBV18,ASSPTSGRAYEQY
once,NA,TRBV18,ASSPRQDFDT
NA,NA,TRBV5-1,ASSSQGTGELF